These 4 T cell receptor beta chains were sequenced from one sample in a study of cytomegalovirus exposure and HLA in healthy donors. TCRdb's copy holds only in-frame clones and misses some; the assay was immunoSEQ multiplex PCR. The data show 150,000 to 200,000 clones, 85% seen once. The specimen was PBMCs. These receptors were collected from a man aged 30-40 years in good health and CMV-seropositive.

J is TRBJ2-7 and V is TRBV6-5, with D perhaps TRBD2 (5 bases). Germline values: CDR1 MNHEY, CDR2 SVGAGI. This CDR3 has 12 amino acids. The germline V and J ends were trimmed by 5 bases and 7 bases, with 12 bases remaining between them. The CDR3 protein is CASSPGESEQYF. CDR3 nucleotide sequence: TGTGCCAGCAGTCCCGGGGAAAGTGAGCAGTACTTC.

The gene calls are TRBV28 and TRBJ2-1, with D perhaps matching TRBD2 (6 bases). CDR1 and CDR2 (germline): MDHEN, SYDVKM. V was clipped by 2 bases and J by 12 bases, with 11 bases between them. The CDR3 is made up of 12 amino acids. DNA for the CDR3: TGTGCCAGCAGTTTAAGGTCCGGGGGGCAGTTCTTC. The encoded protein is CASSLRSGGQFF.

The chain uses TRBV4-1 and TRBJ2-3; 11 bases fit TRBD1. Trimming at V came to 0 bases and at J to 4 bases, leaving 6 bases not matched to a gene. CDR1 and CDR2 from the germline V gene are MGHRA and YSYEKL. The CDR3 covers 17 residues. The CDR3 region has the DNA TGCGCCAGCAGCCAAGAGCCACCGGGACAGGGGGCAGATACGCAGTATTTT. Translation gives CASSQEPPGQGADTQYF.

This chain uses TRBV6-5 with TRBJ1-1; D is possibly TRBD1 (6 bases). Trimming removed 0 bases at V and 3 bases at J, with 14 bases between. The CDR3 extends over 16 amino acids. Germline CDR1 reads MNHEY; CDR2 reads SVGAGI. The CDR3 DNA is TGTGCCAGCAGTTACTCGAGAACCAGGGGTTACACTGAAGCTTTCTTT. Translating gives CASSYSRTRGYTEAFF.